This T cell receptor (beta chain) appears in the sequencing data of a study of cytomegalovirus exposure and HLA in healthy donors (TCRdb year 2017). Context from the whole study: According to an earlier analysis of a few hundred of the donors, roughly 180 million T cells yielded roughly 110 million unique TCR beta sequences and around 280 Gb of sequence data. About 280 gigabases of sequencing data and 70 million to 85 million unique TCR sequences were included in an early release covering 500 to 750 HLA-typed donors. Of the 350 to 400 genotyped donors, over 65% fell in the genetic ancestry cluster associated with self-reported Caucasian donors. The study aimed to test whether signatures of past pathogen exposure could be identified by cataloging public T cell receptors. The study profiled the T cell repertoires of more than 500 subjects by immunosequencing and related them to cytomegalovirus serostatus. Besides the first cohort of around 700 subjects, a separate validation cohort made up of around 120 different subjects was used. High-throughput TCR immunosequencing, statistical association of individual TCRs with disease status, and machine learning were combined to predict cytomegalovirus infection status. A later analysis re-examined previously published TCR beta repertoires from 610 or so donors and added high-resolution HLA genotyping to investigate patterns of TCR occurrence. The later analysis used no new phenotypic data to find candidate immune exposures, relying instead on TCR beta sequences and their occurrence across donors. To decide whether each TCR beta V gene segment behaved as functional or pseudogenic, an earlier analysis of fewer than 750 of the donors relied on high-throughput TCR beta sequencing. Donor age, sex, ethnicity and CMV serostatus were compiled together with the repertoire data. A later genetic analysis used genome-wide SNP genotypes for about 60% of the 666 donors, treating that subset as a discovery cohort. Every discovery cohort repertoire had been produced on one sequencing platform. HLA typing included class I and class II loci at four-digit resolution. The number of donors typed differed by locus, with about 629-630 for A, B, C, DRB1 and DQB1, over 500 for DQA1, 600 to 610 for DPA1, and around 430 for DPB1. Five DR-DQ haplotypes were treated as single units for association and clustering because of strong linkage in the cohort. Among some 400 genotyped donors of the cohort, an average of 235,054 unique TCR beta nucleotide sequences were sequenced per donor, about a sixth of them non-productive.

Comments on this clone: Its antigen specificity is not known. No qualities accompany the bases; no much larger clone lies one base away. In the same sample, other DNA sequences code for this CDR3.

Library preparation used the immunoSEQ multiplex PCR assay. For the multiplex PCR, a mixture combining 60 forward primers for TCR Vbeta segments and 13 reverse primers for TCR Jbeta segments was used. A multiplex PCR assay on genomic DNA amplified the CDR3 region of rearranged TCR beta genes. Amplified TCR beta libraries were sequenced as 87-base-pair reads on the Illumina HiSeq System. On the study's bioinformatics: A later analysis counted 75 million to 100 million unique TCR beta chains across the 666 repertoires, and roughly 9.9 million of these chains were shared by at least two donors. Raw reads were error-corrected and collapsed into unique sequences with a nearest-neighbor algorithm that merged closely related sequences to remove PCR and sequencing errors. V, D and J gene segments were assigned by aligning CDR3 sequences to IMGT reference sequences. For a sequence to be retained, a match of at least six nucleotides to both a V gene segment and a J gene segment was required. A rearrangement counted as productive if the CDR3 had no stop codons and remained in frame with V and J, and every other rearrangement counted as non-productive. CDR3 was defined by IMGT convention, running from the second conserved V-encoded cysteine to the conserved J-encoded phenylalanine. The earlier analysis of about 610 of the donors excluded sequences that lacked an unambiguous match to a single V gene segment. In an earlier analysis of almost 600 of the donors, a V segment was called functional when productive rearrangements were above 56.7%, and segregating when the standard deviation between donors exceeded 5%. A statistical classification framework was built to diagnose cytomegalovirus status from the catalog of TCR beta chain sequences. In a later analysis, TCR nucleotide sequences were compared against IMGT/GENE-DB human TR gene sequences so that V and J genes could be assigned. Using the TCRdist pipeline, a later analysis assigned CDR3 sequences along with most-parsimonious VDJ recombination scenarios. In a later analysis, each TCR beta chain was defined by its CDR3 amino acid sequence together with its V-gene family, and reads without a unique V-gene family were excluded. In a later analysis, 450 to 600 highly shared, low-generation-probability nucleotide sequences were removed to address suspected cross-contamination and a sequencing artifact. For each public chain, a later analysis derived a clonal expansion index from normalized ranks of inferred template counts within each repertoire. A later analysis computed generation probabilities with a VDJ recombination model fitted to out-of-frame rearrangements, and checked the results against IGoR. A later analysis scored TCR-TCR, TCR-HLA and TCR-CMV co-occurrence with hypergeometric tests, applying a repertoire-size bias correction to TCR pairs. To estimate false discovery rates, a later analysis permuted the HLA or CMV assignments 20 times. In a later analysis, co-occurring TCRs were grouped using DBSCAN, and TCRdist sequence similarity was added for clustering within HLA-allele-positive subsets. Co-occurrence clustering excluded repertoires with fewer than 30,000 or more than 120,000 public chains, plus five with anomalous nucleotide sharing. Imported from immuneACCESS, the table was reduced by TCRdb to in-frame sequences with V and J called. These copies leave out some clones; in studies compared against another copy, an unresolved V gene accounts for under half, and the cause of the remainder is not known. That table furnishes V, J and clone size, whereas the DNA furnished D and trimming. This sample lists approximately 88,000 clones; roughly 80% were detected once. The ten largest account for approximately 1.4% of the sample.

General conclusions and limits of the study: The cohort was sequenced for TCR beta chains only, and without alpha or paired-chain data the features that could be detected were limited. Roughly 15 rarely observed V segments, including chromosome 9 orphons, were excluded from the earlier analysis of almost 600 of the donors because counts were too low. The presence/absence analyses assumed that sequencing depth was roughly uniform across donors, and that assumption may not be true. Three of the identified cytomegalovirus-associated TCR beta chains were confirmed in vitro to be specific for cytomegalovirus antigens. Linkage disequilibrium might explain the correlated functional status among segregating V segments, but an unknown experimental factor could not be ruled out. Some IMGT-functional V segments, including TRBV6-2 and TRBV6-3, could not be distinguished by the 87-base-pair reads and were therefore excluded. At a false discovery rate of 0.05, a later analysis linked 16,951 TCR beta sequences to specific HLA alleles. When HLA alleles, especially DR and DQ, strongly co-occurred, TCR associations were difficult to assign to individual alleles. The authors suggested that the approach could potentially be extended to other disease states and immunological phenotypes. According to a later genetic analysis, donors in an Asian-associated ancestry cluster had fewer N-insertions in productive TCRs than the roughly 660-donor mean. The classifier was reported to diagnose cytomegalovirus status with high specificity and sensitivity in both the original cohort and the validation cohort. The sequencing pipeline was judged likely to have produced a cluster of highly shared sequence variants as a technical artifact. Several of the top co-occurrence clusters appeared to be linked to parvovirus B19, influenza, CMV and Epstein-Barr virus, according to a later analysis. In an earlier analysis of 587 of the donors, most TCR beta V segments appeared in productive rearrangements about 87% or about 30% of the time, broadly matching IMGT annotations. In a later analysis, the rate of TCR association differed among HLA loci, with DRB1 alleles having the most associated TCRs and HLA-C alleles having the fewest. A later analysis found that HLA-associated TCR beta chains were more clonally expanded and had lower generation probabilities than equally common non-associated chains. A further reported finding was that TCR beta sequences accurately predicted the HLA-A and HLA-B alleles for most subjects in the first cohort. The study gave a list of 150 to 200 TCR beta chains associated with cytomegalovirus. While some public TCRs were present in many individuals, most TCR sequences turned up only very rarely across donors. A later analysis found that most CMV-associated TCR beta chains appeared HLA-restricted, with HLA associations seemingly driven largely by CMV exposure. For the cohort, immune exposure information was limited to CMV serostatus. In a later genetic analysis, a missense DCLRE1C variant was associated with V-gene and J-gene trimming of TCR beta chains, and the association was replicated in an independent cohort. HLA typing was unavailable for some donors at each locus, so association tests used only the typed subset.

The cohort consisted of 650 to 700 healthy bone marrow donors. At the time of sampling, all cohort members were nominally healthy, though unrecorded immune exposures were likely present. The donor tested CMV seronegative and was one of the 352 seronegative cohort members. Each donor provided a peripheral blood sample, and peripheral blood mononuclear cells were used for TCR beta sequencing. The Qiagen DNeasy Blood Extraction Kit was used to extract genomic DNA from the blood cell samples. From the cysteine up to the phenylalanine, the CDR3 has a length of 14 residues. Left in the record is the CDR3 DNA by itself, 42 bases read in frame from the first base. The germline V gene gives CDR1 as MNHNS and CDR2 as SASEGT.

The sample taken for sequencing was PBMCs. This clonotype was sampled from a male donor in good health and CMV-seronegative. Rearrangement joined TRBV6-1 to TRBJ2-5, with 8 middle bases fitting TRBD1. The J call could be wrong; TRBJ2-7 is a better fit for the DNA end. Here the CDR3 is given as CASSGRDRSYEQYF. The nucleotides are TGTGCCAGCAGTGGCCGGGACAGGAGCTACGAGCAGTACTTC.